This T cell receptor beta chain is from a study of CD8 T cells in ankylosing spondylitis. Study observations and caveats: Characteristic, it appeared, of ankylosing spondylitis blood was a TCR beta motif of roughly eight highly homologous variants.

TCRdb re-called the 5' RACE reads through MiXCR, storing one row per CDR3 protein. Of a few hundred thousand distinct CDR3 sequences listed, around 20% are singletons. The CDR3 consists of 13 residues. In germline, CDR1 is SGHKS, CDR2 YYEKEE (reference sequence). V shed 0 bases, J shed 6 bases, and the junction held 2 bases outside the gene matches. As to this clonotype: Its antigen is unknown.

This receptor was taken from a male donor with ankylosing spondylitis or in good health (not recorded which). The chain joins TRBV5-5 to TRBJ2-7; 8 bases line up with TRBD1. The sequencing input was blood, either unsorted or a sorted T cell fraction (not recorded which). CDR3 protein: CASSLDRGFEQYV. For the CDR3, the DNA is TGTGCCAGCAGCTTGGACAGGGGGTTCGAGCAGTACGTC.